These 20 T cell receptor beta chains came from one sample sequenced in a study of siplizumab effects on memory and regulatory T cells. Only in-frame clones appear in the TCRdb table, and some are missing; sequencing was by immunoSEQ multiplex PCR. The table shows about 68,000 clones, with 93% occurring only once. The sequencing sample was made of CD8+ T cells sorted from blood. Receptor source: a human donor in good health.

The chain couples TRBV4-3 to TRBJ1-4; possible D gene TRBD1, 5 bases. Germline CDR1 reads LGHNA; CDR2 reads YSLEER. V was pared by 4 bases and J by 4 bases, with 13 bases between. The CDR3 covers 15 residues. The CDR3, as DNA: TGCGCCAGCAGCCCGGTACAGGCAGTTAATGAAAAACTGTTTTTT. Protein: CASSPVQAVNEKLFF.

V usage is TRBV7-6 and J usage is TRBJ2-5; TRBD2 aligns across 13 bases. Per germline, CDR1 SGHVS and CDR2 FNYEAQ. The CDR3 has 16 residues. The J segment lost 4 bases and the V segment lost 4 bases, leaving 6 bases of the junction unmatched. CDR3 DNA sequence: TGTGCCAGCAGCTCTCTACTAGCGGGGGGGATAGAGACCCAGTACTTC. This sequence encodes CASSSLLAGGIETQYF.

This chain connects TRBV27 to TRBJ1-5; 9 bases align to TRBD1. This CDR3 has 17 amino acids. V was pared by 1 base and J by 3 bases, with 7 bases of the junction left unmatched. Germline CDR1 is MNHEY and CDR2 is SMNVEV (reference sequence). CDR3 protein: CASSLWGQGYDNQPQHF. DNA of the CDR3: TGTGCCAGCAGTTTATGGGGACAGGGATATGACAATCAGCCCCAGCATTTT.

This clone turned up a few times. This chain joins TRBV19 and TRBJ1-1; D call uncertain. Germline V CDR1 and CDR2: LNHDA, SQIVND (reference sequence). CDR3 length: 13 amino acids. V lost 10 bases to trimming and J lost 1 base, with 13 bases between them. CDR3 bases: TGTGCCACCACTCAAGCGGAGAACACTGAAGCTTTCTTT. Protein product: CATTQAENTEAFF. Full variable domain (remainder filled in from reference TRBV19 and TRBJ1-1): DGGITQSPKYLFRKEGQNVTLSCEQNLNHDAMYWYRQDPGQGLRLIYYSQIVNDFQKGDIAEGYSVSREKKESFPLTVTSAQKNPTAFYLCATTQAENTEAFFGQGTRLTVV.

The rearrangement links TRBV5-6 to TRBJ2-3; 10 bases map to TRBD2. Germline-derived CDR1 and CDR2 are SGHDT and YYEEEE. The J segment lost 4 bases and the V segment lost 1 base, leaving 9 bases of the junction unmatched. This CDR3 has 17 amino acids. CDR3 DNA sequence: TGTGCCAGCAGCTTGCCGCTAGCGGGGGATGTTCCAGATACGCAGTATTTT. Its translation is CASSLPLAGDVPDTQYF.

The chain has TRBV9 and TRBJ2-1; the D gene could be TRBD1 or TRBD2 (6 bases each). In germline, CDR1 is SGDLS, CDR2 YYNGEE. This CDR3 region has 15 residues. With 7 bases removed from V and 2 bases from J, the gap between germline ends came to 16 bases. For the CDR3, the DNA is TGTGCCAGCTCCCCTGGGGGGCTCACCTACAATGAGCAGTTCTTC. Translation gives CASSPGGLTYNEQFF.

In its sample, this clone was seen once. The chain employs TRBV9 and TRBJ1-5, with TRBD1 as a possible D gene (5 bases). The ends were cut back, 0 bases at V and 2 bases at J, with 9 bases in the middle. Germline lookup yields CDR1 SGDLS and CDR2 YYNGEE. The CDR3 loop spans 15 amino acids. The CDR3 protein is CASSVGGGGNQPQHF. The CDR3 nucleotides read TGTGCCAGCAGCGTAGGCGGGGGTGGCAATCAGCCCCAGCATTTT.

The gene calls are TRBV5-5 and TRBJ1-6; D is ambiguous. The CDR3 consists of 17 residues. V lost 0 bases and J lost 7, with 17 bases in between. Germline CDR1 is SGHKS and CDR2 is YYEKEE (reference sequence). CDR3 region: CASSLDVGSFSNSPLHF. The CDR3 DNA sequence: TGTGCCAGCAGCTTGGATGTGGGCAGTTTCTCGAATTCACCCCTCCACTTT.

The chain links TRBV28 to TRBJ1-2; D call uncertain. The germline V gene encodes CDR1 MDHEN and CDR2 SYDVKM. CDR3 length: 14 residues. V was pared by 2 bases and J by 1 base, with 8 bases between. The CDR3 coding sequence is TGTGCCAGCAGTTTAGCCGGCGTTAACTATGGCTACACCTTC. It specifies CASSLAGVNYGYTF.

The rearrangement links TRBV5-1 to TRBJ2-2; 8 bases align to TRBD1. The junction had 13 bases not matched to a gene; V was cut back by 2 bases and J by 7 bases. Germline lookup yields CDR1 SGHRS and CDR2 YFSETQ. CDR3 length: 17 amino acids. CDR3 region: CASSFNPGQALVGELFF. CDR3 DNA sequence: TGCGCCAGCAGCTTTAATCCGGGACAGGCTTTAGTCGGGGAGCTGTTTTTT.

In this sample, this clone turned up once. The V call is TRBV28, the J call TRBJ2-5; D is uncertain. Trimming shortened V by 8 bases and J by 4 bases, and 14 bases separated the two germline ends. CDR1 MDHEN and CDR2 SYDVKM come from the germline V gene. The CDR3 is made up of 13 amino acids. The CDR3 sequence is CASEPREGETQYF. In DNA form, the CDR3 reads TGTGCCAGCGAGCCTAGGGAAGGAGAGACCCAGTACTTC.

The chain carries TRBV4-3 and TRBJ1-1; D is uncertain. Germline loops: CDR1 LGHNA, CDR2 YSLEER. The CDR3 contains 14 residues. Trimming removed 0 bases at V and 7 bases at J, with 12 bases between. DNA for the CDR3: TGCGCCAGCAGCCAAGAGGCCCTCGATCTTGAAGCTTTCTTT. It is translated as CASSQEALDLEAFF.

This clone was seen once. The V gene is TRBV5-5, the J gene TRBJ1-1, with D hard to call. Trimming removed 0 bases from V and 11 bases from J, with 14 bases in between. CDR1 is SGHKS and CDR2 is YYEKEE in the germline V gene (reference sequence). This CDR3 has 13 residues. The CDR3 protein is CASSLAPGNDAFF. CDR3 DNA sequence: TGTGCCAGCAGCTTGGCTCCGGGGAACGACGCTTTCTTT.

This chain uses TRBV7-9 with TRBJ1-4; TRBD1 might be the D (5 bases). Germline CDR1 reads SEHNR; CDR2 reads FQNEAQ (reference sequence). The length of the CDR3 is 14 residues. V lost 2 bases to trimming and J lost 12 bases, with 16 bases between them. CDR3 sequence reads: CASSLSRSEGQLFF. The CDR3 DNA reads TGTGCCAGCAGCTTATCGAGGTCAGAGGGGCAACTGTTTTTT.

V and J are TRBV9 and TRBJ2-1; 7 nucleotides agree with TRBD2. The CDR3 runs 15 residues. Germline V gene data show CDR1 as SGDLS and CDR2 as YYNGEE. The junction had 5 bases not matched to a gene; V was cut back by 0 bases and J by 5 bases. As DNA, the CDR3 is TGTGCCAGCAGCGTAGAAAGCGGGGTTGACAATGAGCAGTTCTTC. It specifies CASSVESGVDNEQFF.

The chain uses TRBV6-4 and TRBJ2-1, with D tentatively TRBD2 (5 bases). Between the trimmed V and J ends, which lost 0 bases and 4 bases, there was a span of 10 bases. The germline V gene encodes CDR1 MRHNA and CDR2 SNTAGT. This CDR3 is 15 amino acids long. The DNA for the CDR3 is TGTGCCAGCAGTGACTCGGCGGGTACATACAATGAGCAGTTCTTC. Residues: CASSDSAGTYNEQFF.

In this sample, this clone turned up once. In the same sample, other DNA sequences code for this CDR3. The V gene is TRBV15, the J gene TRBJ1-2; 9 bases line up with TRBD1. In germline, CDR1 is LNHNV, CDR2 YYDKDF (reference sequence). CDR3 size: 16 residues. After removal of 4 bases from V and 2 bases from J, the junction contained 8 bases not matched to a gene. CDR3 amino acids: CATSIPGQGTNYGYTF. CDR3 DNA: TGTGCCACCAGCATACCGGGACAGGGCACAAACTATGGCTACACCTTC.

This chain links TRBV6-4 with TRBJ1-1; the D gene is possibly TRBD1 (6 bases). Germline CDR1 reads MRHNA; CDR2 reads SNTAGT. CDR3 length equals 14 residues. Deletions cut 4 bases from V and 1 base from J, with 10 bases between. CDR3 DNA: TGTGCCAGCAGTGCCAGGGGCGAGAACACTGAAGCTTTCTTT. Amino acids: CASSARGENTEAFF.

This sequence joins TRBV5-4 and TRBJ2-1; possibly TRBD1 for D (6 bases). Between the trimmed V and J ends, which lost 2 bases and 8 bases, there was a span of 17 bases. CDR3 length: 15 residues. Per germline, CDR1 SGHNT and CDR2 YYREEE (reference sequence). CDR3 in DNA: TGTGCCAGCAGCTTACACGACTACAGGGTCGATGAGCAGTTCTTC. As protein: CASSLHDYRVDEQFF.

This clone was seen only a few times. The chain uses TRBV25-1 and TRBJ2-1; 11 positions match TRBD2. V was clipped by 10 bases and J by 8 bases; unmatched bases: 10. Germline loops: CDR1 MGHDK, CDR2 SYGVNS. The CDR3 is made up of 14 amino acids. CDR3: CATAGTSGPDEQFF. The CDR3 DNA reads as TGTGCCACCGCCGGGACTAGCGGACCAGATGAGCAGTTCTTC.